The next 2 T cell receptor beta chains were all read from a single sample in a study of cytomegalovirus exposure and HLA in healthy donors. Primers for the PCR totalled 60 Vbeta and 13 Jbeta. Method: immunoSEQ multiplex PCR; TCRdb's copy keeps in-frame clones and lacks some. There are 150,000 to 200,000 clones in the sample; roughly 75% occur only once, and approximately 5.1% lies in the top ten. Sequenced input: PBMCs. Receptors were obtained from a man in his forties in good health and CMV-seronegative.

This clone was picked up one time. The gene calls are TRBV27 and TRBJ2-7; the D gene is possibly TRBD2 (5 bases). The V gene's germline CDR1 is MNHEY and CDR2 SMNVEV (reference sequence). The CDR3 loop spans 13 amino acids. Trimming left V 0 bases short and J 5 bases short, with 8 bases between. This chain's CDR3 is CASSLSPGNEQYF. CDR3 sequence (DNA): TGTGCCAGCAGTTTATCGCCCGGGAACGAGCAGTACTTC.

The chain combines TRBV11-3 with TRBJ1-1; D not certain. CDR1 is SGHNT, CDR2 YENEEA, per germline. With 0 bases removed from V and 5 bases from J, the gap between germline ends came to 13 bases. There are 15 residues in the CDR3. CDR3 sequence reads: CASSLDLGFRTEAFF. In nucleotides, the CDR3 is TGTGCCAGCAGCTTAGATCTAGGTTTTCGGACTGAAGCTTTCTTT.